The T cell receptor beta chain under discussion was sequenced for a study of T cell responses to AZD1222 COVID-19 vaccine. Study-wide results and caveats: Samples come after the peak T cell response, not at day 14. Within unmutated variant regions lay the reported targets of nearly half of spike-specific TCRs. The donor group comprised mostly white British people and more females; the analysis possibly underestimated clonal diversity.

A note on this clone: Antigen unknown.

The table came from immunoSEQ multiplex PCR; TCRdb's copy has only in-frame clones and leaves some out. Altogether some 150,000 clones are present, roughly 94% being singletons, with the ten largest covering about 1.3%. The CDR3 length is 15 residues. Germline-derived CDR1 and CDR2 are SGHRS and YFSETQ. V gave up 2 bases and J gave up 2 bases, with 13 bases separating them. The chain couples TRBV5-1 to TRBJ2-5, with D possibly being TRBD2 (6 bases). The TCR sequence derives from an adult in good health. Sequenced here: peripheral blood, sampled on day 0 of AZD1222 vaccination. The CDR3: CASSFRGTTQETQYF. In nucleotides, the CDR3 is TGCGCCAGCAGCTTTCGGGGGACGACACAAGAGACCCAGTACTTC.